Sequencing of this T cell receptor beta chain was carried out in a study of blood T cell repertoires in COVID-19. About the research overall: Nucleic acid was either cDNA or gDNA, and it came from T cells, B-cell-depleted T cells, or PBMCs.

Profiled with immunoSEQ multiplex PCR; TCRdb holds only in-frame clones, not every one. The profile covers over 100,000 clones, with roughly 84% appearing a single time and under 4% taken by the ten largest. The study drew participants aged about 18 to 89 years from some 23 US areas. Cohorts were determined from participant-reported clinical history. Cohort 3 donors were reported recovered after two negative PCRs, clearance, or symptom resolution. Germline CDR1 reads MNHEY; CDR2 reads SVGAGI. V was clipped by 5 bases and J by 9 bases, with 11 bases between them. This CDR3 comprises 12 residues. Sequencing was performed on PBMCs or T cells enriched from blood (not recorded which). This receptor was obtained from a woman younger than 45 who had recovered from COVID-19. This sequence joins TRBV6-5 and TRBJ1-5; D is perhaps TRBD1 (6 bases). Here the CDR3 reads CASSLQGLPQHF. DNA of the CDR3: TGTGCCAGCAGTCTACAGGGCCTGCCCCAGCATTTT.